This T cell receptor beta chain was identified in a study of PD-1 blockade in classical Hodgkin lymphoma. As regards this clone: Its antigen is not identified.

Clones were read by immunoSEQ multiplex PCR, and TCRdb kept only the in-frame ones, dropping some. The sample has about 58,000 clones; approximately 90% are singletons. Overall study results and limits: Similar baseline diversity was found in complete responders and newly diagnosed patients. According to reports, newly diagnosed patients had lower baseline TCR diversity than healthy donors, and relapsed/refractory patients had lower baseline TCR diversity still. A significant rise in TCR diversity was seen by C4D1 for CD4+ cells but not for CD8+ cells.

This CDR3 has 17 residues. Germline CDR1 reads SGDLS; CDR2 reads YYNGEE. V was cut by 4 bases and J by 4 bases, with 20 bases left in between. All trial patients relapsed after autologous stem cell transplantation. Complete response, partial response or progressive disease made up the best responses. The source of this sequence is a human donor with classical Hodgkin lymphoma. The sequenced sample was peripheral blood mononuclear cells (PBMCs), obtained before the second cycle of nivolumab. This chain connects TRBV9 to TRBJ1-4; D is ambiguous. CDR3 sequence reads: CASSTTRGHGLNEKLFF. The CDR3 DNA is TGTGCCAGCAGCACGACCCGGGGTCACGGTCTTAATGAAAAACTGTTTTTT.